The next 6 T cell receptor beta chains were all read from a single sample in a study of blood T cells in healthy people across ages. Through a sample-barcoded 5' primer and a J-beta primer mix, a second PCR was run for roughly 6 to 11 cycles. TCRdb redid the calling of the 5' RACE reads with MiXCR, one entry per CDR3 protein. The sample holds approximately 680,000 distinct CDR3 sequences; about a third are singletons and the top ten take about 16%. Sequencing was performed on blood. Source of these receptors: a woman of 80 years or more in good health.

There are many counts of this clonotype. This chain links TRBV28 with TRBJ2-5; the D is unclear. Germline V gene data show CDR1 as MDHEN and CDR2 as SYDVKM. Trimming pared 6 bases from V and 5 bases from J, leaving 10 bases between. The CDR3 runs 12 residues. CDR3 sequence: CASRTAGETQYF. Here the CDR3 DNA reads TGTGCCAGCAGAACGGCTGGGGAGACCCAGTACTTC.

This rearrangement joins TRBV7-9 to TRBJ1-6; perhaps TRBD1 as D (6 bases). The germline V gene has CDR1 SEHNR and CDR2 FQNEAQ (reference sequence). The CDR3 consists of 15 residues. With 6 bases removed from V and 8 bases from J, the gap between germline ends came to 17 bases. CDR3 in amino acids: CASRLAGAGDSPLHF. In DNA form, the CDR3 reads TGTGCCAGCAGACTAGCGGGGGCGGGGGATTCACCCCTCCACTTT.

Points on this clonotype: With a much larger clone just one base away, this may be a read error. CDR3 loop: CVSSVAGGINEQFF. The CDR3 region has the DNA TGTGTCAGCAGCGTAGCCGGGGGCATAAATGAGCAGTTCTTC. The rearrangement joins TRBV9 to TRBJ2-1, with D perhaps assigned TRBD1 or TRBD2 (6 bases each). The CDR3 contains 14 residues. The germline CDR1 and CDR2 sequences are SGDLS and YYNGEE.

The rearrangement uses TRBV29-1 and TRBJ1-2; possible D gene TRBD1, 6 bases. V lost 6 bases, J lost 1 base, and 12 bases lay in between. CDR3 length equals 13 residues. From germline, CDR1 is SQVTM and CDR2 ANQGSEA. CDR3 nucleotide sequence: TGCAGCGTCACAGGGAGGGGTAACTATGGCTACACCTTC. Amino acid sequence: CSVTGRGNYGYTF.

This clonotype was picked up many times. The chain recombines TRBV5-1 with TRBJ2-2; weak D call: TRBD1 (5 bases). The CDR3 totals 14 residues. Germline V lookup: CDR1 SGHRS, CDR2 YFSETQ. Trimming removed 1 base from V and 1 base from J, with 5 bases in between. This CDR3 is CASSLQGNTGELFF. In nucleotides, the CDR3 is TGCGCCAGCAGCTTGCAGGGGAACACCGGGGAGCTGTTTTTT. Together with reference TRBV5-1 and TRBJ2-2, the CDR3 gives the full variable domain: KAGVTQTPRYLIKTRGQQVTLSCSPISGHRSVSWYQQTPGQGLQFLFEYFSETQRNKGNFPGRFSGRQFSNSRSEMNVSTLELGDSALYLCASSLQGNTGELFFGEGSRLTVL.

The chain employs TRBV30 and TRBJ2-1, with D possibly TRBD2 on 7 matching bases. The germline gives CDR1 GTSNPN, CDR2 SVGIG (reference sequence). The V and J ends lost 2 bases and 10 bases respectively, with 18 bases between them. This CDR3 is built from 14 residues. CDR3 residues: CAWSTGGSIYEQFF. Written as DNA, the CDR3 is TGTGCCTGGAGTACGGGGGGCAGTATCTACGAGCAGTTCTTC. Supplemented by reference TRBV30 and TRBJ2-1, the full variable domain reads SQTIHQWPATLVQPVGSPLSLECTVEGTSNPNLYWYRQAAGRGLQLLFYSVGIGQISSEVPQNLSASRPQDRQFILSSKKLLLSDSGFYLCAWSTGGSIYEQFFGPGTRLTVL.